This passage covers 14 T cell receptor beta chains from one sample sequenced in a study of spatial heterogeneity in lung cancer. One entry per CDR3 protein, called by TCRdb with MiXCR from the 5' RACE reads. The sample contains tens of thousands of distinct CDR3 sequences, roughly a fifth of which appear only once. Time point in this sample: sample taken at primary tumor resection. In each case, whole RNA from tumor, nontumor lung or frozen PBMC was sequenced unsorted. Sequencing was performed on PBMCs, taken at surgery. The receptors stem from a male donor with early-stage non-small cell lung cancer.

J is TRBJ2-3 and V is TRBV2; 8 nucleotides match TRBD2. The V gene end was trimmed by 2 bases and the J gene end by 2 bases; junction bases not matched to a gene: 6. The germline V gene has CDR1 SNHLY and CDR2 FYNNEI. The CDR3 is made up of 16 amino acids. The CDR3 loop reads CASSESLAGYTDTQYF. In DNA form, the CDR3 reads TGTGCCAGCAGTGAAAGCCTAGCGGGTTACACAGATACGCAGTATTTT.

The V call is TRBV19, the J call TRBJ1-1; no reliable D call. The germline gives CDR1 LNHDA, CDR2 SQIVND (reference sequence). The CDR3 loop spans 13 amino acids. Trimming pared 0 bases from V and 7 bases from J, leaving 9 bases between. The CDR3 nucleotides read TGTGCCAGTAGTATAGAAGGGTCGGGTGAAGCTTTCTTT. Translated: CASSIEGSGEAFF.

This clonotype was detected many times. V and J are TRBV7-2 and TRBJ1-5; D gene unclear. The CDR3 is made up of 14 amino acids. The germline V and J ends were trimmed by 7 bases and 3 bases, with 13 bases remaining between them. Per the germline V gene, CDR1 is SGHTA and CDR2 is FQGNSA. CDR3 bases: TGTGCCAGCACCCCTGGACTAATCAATCAGCCCCAGCATTTT. Protein product: CASTPGLINQPQHF. The variable domain in full, with the rest retrieved from reference TRBV7-2 and TRBJ1-5, is GAGVSQSPSNKVTEKGKDVELRCDPISGHTALYWYRQSLGQGLEFLIYFQGNSAPDKSGLPSDRFSAERTGGSVSTLTIQRTQQEDSAVYLCASTPGLINQPQHFGDGTRLSIL.

This chain links TRBV28 with TRBJ1-1; 8 nucleotides line up with TRBD1. Losses at the gene ends were 3 bases for V and 5 bases for J; bases not matched to a gene: 8. Germline assignment: CDR1 MDHEN and CDR2 SYDVKM. The CDR3 runs to 15 residues. The DNA of the CDR3 is TGTGCCAGCAGTTTCCGGACAGGGACGGGAACTGAAGCTTTCTTT. Translation gives CASSFRTGTGTEAFF.

The sample holds many counts of this clonotype. This chain joins TRBV18 and TRBJ2-1; 12 bases map to TRBD2. The CDR3 loop spans 18 amino acids. Trimming at V came to 3 bases and at J to 6 bases, leaving 12 bases not matched to a gene. CDR1 KGHSH and CDR2 LQKENI come from the germline V gene. The CDR3 region has the DNA TGTGCCAGCTCACCTGACGGACTAGCGGGATTGGGCATCAATGAGCAGTTCTTC. The encoded protein is CASSPDGLAGLGINEQFF.

This clonotype was recorded at least ten times. The chain couples TRBV7-9 to TRBJ2-6, with TRBD1 as a possible D gene (6 bases). Between the trimmed V and J ends, which lost 5 bases and 0 bases, there was a span of 11 bases. In germline, CDR1 is SEHNR, CDR2 FQNEAQ (reference sequence). The CDR3 consists of 16 residues. The CDR3 loop reads CASSRGHPSGANVLTF. CDR3 DNA: TGTGCCAGCAGCCGGGGACATCCCTCTGGGGCCAACGTCCTGACTTTC.

The CDR3 here is CASSSYRGSGETQYF. CDR3 bases: TGTGCCAGCAGTTCGTACAGGGGCTCTGGGGAGACCCAGTACTTC. The rearrangement uses TRBV27 and TRBJ2-5; 7 nucleotides agree with TRBD1. Germline values: CDR1 MNHEY, CDR2 SMNVEV (reference sequence). The CDR3 runs 15 residues. Trimming at V came to 4 bases and at J to 5 bases, leaving 10 bases not matched to a gene.

In the case of this clonotype: A much more abundant neighbour one base away suggests this may be a read error. The chain joins TRBV11-1 to TRBJ2-7, with D possibly being TRBD1 or TRBD2 (5 bases each). CDR1 is SGHAT and CDR2 is FQDESV in the germline V gene (reference sequence). V shed 3 bases and J shed 5 bases, with 11 bases lying between them. This CDR3 region has 13 residues. DNA of the CDR3: TGTGCCAGCAGCTTTGGGACGGACCACGAGCAGTACTTC. It encodes CASSFGTDHEQYF.

This chain connects TRBV6-2 or TRBV6-3 to TRBJ2-7, with 8 bases fitting TRBD1. Germline V CDR1 and CDR2: MNHEY, SVGEGT. Trimming took 2 bases from V and 2 from J; bases not matched to a gene: 8. The CDR3 sequence is 16 residues long. This CDR3 is CASSYTGQGLPYEQYF. DNA of the CDR3: TGTGCCAGCAGTTACACTGGACAGGGTCTTCCCTACGAGCAGTACTTC.

A few counts support this clonotype. The rearrangement joins TRBV28 to TRBJ1-4, with 10 bases fitting TRBD1. The trim removed 6 bases at V and 7 bases at J, leaving 2 bases unmatched. Germline CDR1 reads MDHEN; CDR2 reads SYDVKM. The CDR3 is 13 amino acids. The CDR3 loop reads CASSGTGVEKLFF. The CDR3 DNA follows: TGTGCCAGCAGCGGGACAGGGGTTGAAAAACTGTTTTTT.

The chain recombines TRBV6-5 with TRBJ2-6; D not resolved. Germline V gene data show CDR1 as MNHEY and CDR2 as SVGAGI. The CDR3 runs to 15 residues. Trimming took 10 bases from V and 0 from J, leaving 13 bases between them. CDR3 in DNA: TGTGCCACCACACTCTCGGGCTCTGGGGCCAACGTCCTGACTTTC. Its protein product is CATTLSGSGANVLTF.

The table lists this clonotype with a few counts. For the CDR3, the DNA is TGTGCCAGCAGCTTATGGGGGAGAGAGCAGTACTTC. Its protein is CASSLWGREQYF. The chain links TRBV13 to TRBJ2-7, with D perhaps TRBD1 or TRBD2 (5 bases each). The V and J ends lost 2 bases and 7 bases respectively, with 9 bases between them. Germline CDR1 is PRHDT and CDR2 is FYEKMQ (reference sequence). The CDR3 covers 12 residues.

Here the CDR3 reads CASSLLRSPLHF. CDR3 nucleotides: TGTGCCAGCAGTTTATTGAGGTCACCCCTCCACTTT. This chain uses TRBV28 with TRBJ1-6, with D hard to call. The V and J ends lost 1 base and 10 bases respectively, with 5 bases between them. Per germline, CDR1 MDHEN and CDR2 SYDVKM. The CDR3 contains 12 residues.

V usage is TRBV6-5 and J usage is TRBJ1-1; D unresolved. With 0 bases removed from V and 4 bases from J, the gap between germline ends came to 3 bases. This CDR3 region has 12 residues. Germline CDR1 and CDR2: MNHEY and SVGAGI. CDR3 DNA sequence: TGTGCCAGCAGTTACTCGAGCACTGAAGCTTTCTTT. It specifies CASSYSSTEAFF.